This T cell receptor (beta chain) was sequenced during a study of blood T cell repertoires in COVID-19. The germline CDR1 and CDR2 sequences are KGHSH and LQKENI. V lost 1 base and J lost 1, with 13 bases in between. This CDR3 comprises 16 residues. TCRdb keeps only in-frame clones here, not all; method: immunoSEQ multiplex PCR. The repertoire holds 150,000 to 200,000 clones, with approximately 95% as singletons. Sequenced material: peripheral blood. This receptor was taken from a woman between 50 and 59 years old with acute or convalescent COVID-19. V is TRBV18 and J is TRBJ1-1, with D possibly matching TRBD1 (5 bases). This chain's CDR3 is CASSPRLEQANTEAFF. In DNA, the CDR3 is TGTGCCAGCTCACCACGGCTTGAACAGGCGAACACTGAAGCTTTCTTT.